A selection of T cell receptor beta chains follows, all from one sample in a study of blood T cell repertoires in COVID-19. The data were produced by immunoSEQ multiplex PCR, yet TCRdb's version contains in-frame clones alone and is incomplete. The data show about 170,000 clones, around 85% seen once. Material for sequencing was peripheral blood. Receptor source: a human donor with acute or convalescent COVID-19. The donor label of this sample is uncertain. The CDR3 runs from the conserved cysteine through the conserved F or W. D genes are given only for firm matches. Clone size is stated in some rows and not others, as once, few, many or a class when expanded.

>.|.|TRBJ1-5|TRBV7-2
TGTGCCAGCAGCTCCCCACAGGGTGTAGGGAATAGCAATCAGCCCCAGCATTTT
CASSSPQGVGNSNQPQHF
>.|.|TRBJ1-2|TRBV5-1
TGCGCCAGCAGCCTTCAGGGTCTGCTCTATGGCTACACCTTC
CASSLQGLLYGYTF
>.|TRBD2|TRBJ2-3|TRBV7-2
TGTGCCAGCAGCTGGAGCGGGGGCCCCACAGATACGCAGTATTTT
CASSWSGGPTDTQYF
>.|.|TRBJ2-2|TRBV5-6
TGTGCCAGCAGCTTCGGGGGATCCGGGGAGCTGTTTTTT
CASSFGGSGELFF
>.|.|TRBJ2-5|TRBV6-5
TGTGCCAGCCGTACGGGGCAGACTAGTGGGGAGACCCAGTACTTC
CASRTGQTSGETQYF
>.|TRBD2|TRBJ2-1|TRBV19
TGTGCCAGTAGTTCACTGACTAGCGGGGGTGAGCAGTTCTTC
CASSSLTSGGEQFF
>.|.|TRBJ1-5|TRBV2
TGTGCCACCGGAGGACAGTCACTCAATCAGCCCCAGCATTTT
CATGGQSLNQPQHF
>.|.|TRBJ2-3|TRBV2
TGTGCCAGCACTCCAGCGACGAGCACAGATACGCAGTATTTT
CASTPATSTDTQYF
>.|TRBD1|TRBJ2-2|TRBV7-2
TGTGCCAGCAGCTTAGGGGGACAGGCGAACACCGGGGAGCTGTTTTTT
CASSLGGQANTGELFF
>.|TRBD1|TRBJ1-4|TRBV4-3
TGCGCCAGCAGCCCCAGACAGGGTGAAAAACTGTTTTTT
CASSPRQGEKLFF
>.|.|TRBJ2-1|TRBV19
TGTGCCAGTAGTATGGTTACAGGGACGAATGAGCAGTTCTTC
CASSMVTGTNEQFF
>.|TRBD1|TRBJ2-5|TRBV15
TGTGCCACCAGCATTCCGGACAGGCAAGAGACCCAGTACTTC
CATSIPDRQETQYF
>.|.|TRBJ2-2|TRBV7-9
TGTGCCAGCAGCCGACAGACAAACGCGAACACCGGGGAGCTGTTTTTT
CASSRQTNANTGELFF
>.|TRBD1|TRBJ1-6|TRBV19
TGTGCCAGTAGTATTTCACAGACAGGGGCTTATAATTCACCCCTCCACTTT
CASSISQTGAYNSPLHF
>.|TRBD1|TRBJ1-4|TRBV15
TGTGCCACCAGCACAGCGATCGGGACAGGGAGAAAACTGTTTTTT
CATSTAIGTGRKLFF
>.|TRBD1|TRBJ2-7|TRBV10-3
TGTGCCATCAGTGAGCCGGGACAGGGGTCCTCCTACGAGCAGTACTTC
CAISEPGQGSSYEQYF
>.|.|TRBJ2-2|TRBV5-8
TGTGCCAGCAGCTTGGGGCAGGCCGACGGGGAGCTGTTTTTT
CASSLGQADGELFF
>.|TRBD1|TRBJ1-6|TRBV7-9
TGTGCCAGCAGCCCGACAGGGGCCGGTAATTCACCCCTCCACTTT
CASSPTGAGNSPLHF
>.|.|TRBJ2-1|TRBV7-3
TGTGCCAGCAGCTTAAGCAGGGCCCGCGGCAATGAGCAGTTCTTC
CASSLSRARGNEQFF
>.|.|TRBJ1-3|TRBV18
TGTGCCAGCTCACCACGGAGGGAGCAGCAAAACACCATATATTTT
CASSPRREQQNTIYF
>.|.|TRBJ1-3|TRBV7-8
TGTGCCAGCAGCTTAAGGGGAAATGGAAACACCATATATTTT
CASSLRGNGNTIYF
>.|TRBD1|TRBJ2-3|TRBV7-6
TGTGCCAGCAGCCACCGGGGACAGGGGGCGGTAACAGATACGCAGTATTTT
CASSHRGQGAVTDTQYF
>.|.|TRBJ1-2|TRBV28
TGTGCCAGCAGTTTCCGCTATGGCTACACCTTC
CASSFRYGYTF
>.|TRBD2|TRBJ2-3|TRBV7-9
TGTGTGGGTAGCGGGGGAAGCACAGATACGCAGTATTTT
CVGSGGSTDTQYF
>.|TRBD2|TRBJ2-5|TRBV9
TGTGCCAGCAGCGTAGCTGGGACTAACGCCGGAGAGACCCAGTACTTC
CASSVAGTNAGETQYF
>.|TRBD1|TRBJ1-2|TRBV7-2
TGTGCCAGCAGCGGGACGGGACAGCCTTATGGCTACACCTTC
CASSGTGQPYGYTF
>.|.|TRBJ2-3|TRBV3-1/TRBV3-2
TGTGCCAGCAGCCAAGAAGCGGGTAGAACAGATACGCAGTATTTT
CASSQEAGRTDTQYF
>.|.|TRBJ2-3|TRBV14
TGTGCCAGCAGCCGGGGACTTCTCATCACAGATACGCAGTATTTT
CASSRGLLITDTQYF
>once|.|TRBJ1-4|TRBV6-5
TGTGCCAGCAGTCAACAGATAGCAACTAATGAAAAACTGTTTTTT
CASSQQIATNEKLFF
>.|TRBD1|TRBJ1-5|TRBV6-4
TGTGCCAGCAGCGTGGACAGGGACCAGCCCCAGCATTTT
CASSVDRDQPQHF
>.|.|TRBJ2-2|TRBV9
TGTGCCAGCAGCCCCAGGTTGGCAGCAAACACCGGGGAGCTGTTTTTT
CASSPRLAANTGELFF
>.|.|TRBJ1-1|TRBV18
TGTGCCAGCTCACCAACAGGGCAAAACACTGAAGCTTTCTTT
CASSPTGQNTEAFF
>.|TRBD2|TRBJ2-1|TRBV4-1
TGCGCCAGCAGCCAACTCGGACTAGCGGGGAAGGGGTACAATGAGCAGTTCTTC
CASSQLGLAGKGYNEQFF
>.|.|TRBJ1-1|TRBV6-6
TGTGCCAGCACCTTGGGCCCCAGGGGGAACACTGAAGCTTTCTTT
CASTLGPRGNTEAFF
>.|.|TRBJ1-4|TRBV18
TGTGCCAGCTCAACCCCTATGAATGAAAAACTGTTTTTT
CASSTPMNEKLFF
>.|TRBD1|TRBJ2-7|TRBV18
TGTGCCAGCTCACCAGGACAGGGCAGCTACGAGCAGTACTTC
CASSPGQGSYEQYF
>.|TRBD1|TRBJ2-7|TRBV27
TGTGCCAGCAGTCCCCGACAGGGGGCCGCGTACGAGCAGTACTTC
CASSPRQGAAYEQYF
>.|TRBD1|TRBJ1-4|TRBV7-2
TGTGCCAGCAGCTTAGGGCAGGGGGTAAATGAAAAACTGTTTTTT
CASSLGQGVNEKLFF
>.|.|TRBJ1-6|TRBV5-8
TGTGCCAGCAGCTTGGGGCGGGGGGGCGTCTATAATTCACCCCTCCACTTT
CASSLGRGGVYNSPLHF
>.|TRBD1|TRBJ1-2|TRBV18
TGTGCCAGCTCGGGAGGACAGGACTATGGCTACACCTTC
CASSGGQDYGYTF
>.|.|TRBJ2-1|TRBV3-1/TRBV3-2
TGTGCCAGCAGCCAAGATATAGTCTCCTACAATGAGCAGTTCTTC
CASSQDIVSYNEQFF
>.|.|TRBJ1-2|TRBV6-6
TGTGCCAGCAGTCGGGACAAGGGCTATGGCTACACCTTC
CASSRDKGYGYTF
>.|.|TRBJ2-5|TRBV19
TGTGCCAGTAATCGCGGCCTACAAGAGACCCAGTACTTC
CASNRGLQETQYF
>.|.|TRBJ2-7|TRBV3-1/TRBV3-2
TGTGCCAGCAGCCAAGATGGACTGACCTACGAGCAGTACTTC
CASSQDGLTYEQYF
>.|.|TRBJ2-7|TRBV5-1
TGCGCCAGCGGACCTGGTCAGGGAAGGTCCTACGAGCAGTACTTC
CASGPGQGRSYEQYF